Sequencing of this T cell receptor beta chain was carried out in a study of regulatory T cells in long-lasting Graves disease. Arm-PCR of CDR3 regions and iRepertoire HTBI primers were the basis on which TCR beta libraries were built. From the multiplex PCR reads, TCRdb called clonotypes with MiXCR, one entry per CDR3 protein. The sample holds 300,000 to 350,000 distinct CDR3 sequences, roughly a fifth seen once. Trimming removed 8 bases from V and 4 bases from J, with 17 bases in between. The CDR3 is 14 residues long. CDR1 SGHVS and CDR2 FQNEAQ come from the germline V gene. The time point was: persistent/refractory GD, antithyroid drugs over 5 years with positive TRAb. From PBMCs, RNA was extracted and then used to make the TCR library. The table lists this clonotype with many counts.

The source material was peripheral blood mononuclear cells (PBMCs), sampled when the disease was refractory, from a patient treated with antithyroid drugs. This receptor was taken from a female donor with Graves disease. This sequence joins TRBV7-8 and TRBJ1-1; D is perhaps TRBD1 (6 bases). The CDR3 nucleotides are TGTGCCAGCGGCAATCAACAGGGACCCACTGAAGCTTTCTTT. Translated, it gives CASGNQQGPTEAFF.